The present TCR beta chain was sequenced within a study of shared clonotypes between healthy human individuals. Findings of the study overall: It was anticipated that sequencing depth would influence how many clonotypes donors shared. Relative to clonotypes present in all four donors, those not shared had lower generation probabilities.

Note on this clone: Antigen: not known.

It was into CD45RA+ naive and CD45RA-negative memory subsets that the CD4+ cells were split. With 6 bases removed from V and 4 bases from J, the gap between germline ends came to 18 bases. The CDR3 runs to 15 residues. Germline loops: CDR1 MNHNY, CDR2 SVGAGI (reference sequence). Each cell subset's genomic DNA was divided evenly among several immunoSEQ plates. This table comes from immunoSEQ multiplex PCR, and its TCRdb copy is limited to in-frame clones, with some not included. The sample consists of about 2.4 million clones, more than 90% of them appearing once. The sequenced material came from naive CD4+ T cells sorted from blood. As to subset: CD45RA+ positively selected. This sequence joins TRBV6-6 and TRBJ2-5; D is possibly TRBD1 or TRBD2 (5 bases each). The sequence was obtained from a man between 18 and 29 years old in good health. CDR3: CASSRELEGRETQYF. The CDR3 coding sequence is TGTGCCAGCAGCCGCGAATTAGAGGGGAGAGAGACCCAGTACTTC.